The 14 T cell receptor beta chains reported below all come from one sample, sequenced in a study of OX40 agonist ivuxolimab in advanced cancers. The assay was immunoSEQ multiplex PCR, and TCRdb's table has in-frame clones only and misses some. Of 60,000 to 90,000 clones listed, less than 90% were seen once; the top ten hold roughly 1%. The sequencing here drew on CD4+ or CD8+ T cells sorted from blood, taken in a trial of the OX40 agonist ivuxolimab. These receptors were collected from an adult with an advanced solid tumor such as melanoma, head and neck, liver or kidney cancer.

The chain carries TRBV28 and TRBJ1-1; D remains unclear. Germline V CDR1 and CDR2: MDHEN, SYDVKM. The CDR3 consists of 13 residues. V lost 4 bases, J lost 8 bases, and 14 bases lay in between. CDR3 coding DNA: TGTGCCAGCAGTTCTTCTCCCCGGGCAGAAGCTTTCTTT. It translates to CASSSSPRAEAFF.

V usage is TRBV4-2 and J usage is TRBJ1-1, with 7 bases fitting TRBD1. The germline gives CDR1 LGHNA, CDR2 YNFKEQ. Trimming cost V 0 bases and J 5 bases; bases outside gene matches: 9. The CDR3 runs to 16 residues. CDR3 sequence reads: CASSQDLTGVETEAFF. In DNA, the CDR3 is TGTGCCAGCAGCCAAGACCTAACAGGGGTAGAGACTGAAGCTTTCTTT.

This chain uses TRBV28 with TRBJ1-3, with a tentative D call TRBD1 (5 bases). Germline V lookup: CDR1 MDHEN, CDR2 SYDVKM. The CDR3 runs to 16 residues. Trimming stripped 5 bases from V and 0 bases from J, with 14 bases between. CDR3: CASSPGDGNSGNTIYF. The CDR3 DNA reads as TGTGCCAGCAGTCCCGGGGACGGAAACTCTGGAAACACCATATATTTT.

This chain connects TRBV18 to TRBJ2-7, with 9 bases aligning to TRBD2. Germline V gives CDR1 KGHSH, CDR2 LQKENI. V was clipped by 5 bases and J by 4 bases; unmatched bases: 9. This CDR3 has 15 residues. Here the CDR3 reads CASSTITSGWYEQYF. The CDR3 DNA follows: TGTGCCAGCTCAACGATTACTAGCGGGTGGTACGAGCAGTACTTC.

J is TRBJ1-1 and V is TRBV7-6; perhaps TRBD1 as D (6 bases). CDR3 length: 17 amino acids. Germline V gene sequence: CDR1 SGHVS, CDR2 FNYEAQ. V was cut by 0 bases and J by 0 bases, with 14 bases left in between. DNA of the CDR3: TGTGCCAGCAGCTTAGCGCAAGGACAGCTCATGAACACTGAAGCTTTCTTT. It yields the protein CASSLAQGQLMNTEAFF.

This clone has just one count. The rearrangement links TRBV6-4 to TRBJ2-1; D not resolved. This CDR3 comprises 15 residues. V dropped 0 bases and J dropped 7 bases, with 13 bases sitting between them. CDR1 MRHNA and CDR2 SNTAGT come from the germline V gene. As DNA, the CDR3 is TGTGCCAGCAGTGACTCGCCCTCCCCACGTAATGAGCAGTTCTTC. Its translation is CASSDSPSPRNEQFF.

The chain employs TRBV6-1 and TRBJ1-3; the D gene is possibly TRBD1 (5 bases). Germline V CDR1 and CDR2: MNHNS, SASEGT. The CDR3 contains 15 residues. Trimming took 0 bases from V and 1 from J, leaving 7 bases between them. In DNA form, the CDR3 reads TGTGCCAGCAGTGAAGCGGGGCGATCTGGAAACACCATATATTTT. Encoded protein: CASSEAGRSGNTIYF.

The V and J genes are TRBV10-3 and TRBJ2-2; D possibly corresponds to TRBD2 (5 bases). Germline V lookup: CDR1 ENHRY, CDR2 SYGVKD. The CDR3 length is 15 residues. The germline V and J ends were trimmed by 4 bases and 4 bases, with 13 bases remaining between them. The CDR3 DNA reads as TGTGCCATCAGTGGGGAGAAGGGCAGCACCGGGGAGCTGTTTTTT. Protein: CAISGEKGSTGELFF.

The genes are TRBV5-6 and TRBJ2-2; TRBD1 matches at 10 bases. CDR1 and CDR2 (germline): SGHDT, YYEEEE. CDR3 length equals 15 residues. Losses at the gene ends were 3 bases for V and 6 bases for J; bases not matched to a gene: 5. Written as DNA, the CDR3 is TGTGCCAGCAGCTGGAGGACAGGGGGGTCCGGGGAGCTGTTTTTT. Translated: CASSWRTGGSGELFF.

CDR3 amino acids: CASSWALAGGRETQYF. The DNA of the CDR3 is TGTGCCAGCAGCTGGGCTCTGGCGGGGGGCCGGGAGACCCAGTACTTC. The chain couples TRBV11-2 to TRBJ2-5, with TRBD2 matching over 8 bases. Germline V gene data show CDR1 as SGHAT and CDR2 as FQNNGV. CDR3 length: 16 residues. Trimming cost V 4 bases and J 5 bases; bases outside gene matches: 12.

This clone was recorded only once. V and J are TRBV5-1 and TRBJ2-2; D uncertain. CDR3 size: 14 residues. CDR1 and CDR2 from the germline V gene are SGHRS and YFSETQ. V was cut by 4 bases and J by 3 bases, with 10 bases left in between. CDR3 coding DNA: TGCGCCAGCAGCCTACCCCGGGACACCGGGGAGCTGTTTTTT. Residues: CASSLPRDTGELFF.

The rearrangement joins TRBV20-1 to TRBJ2-2; no clear D gene. Trimming cost V 1 base and J 9 bases, with 6 bases left between them. The CDR3 has 11 amino acids. Germline assignment: CDR1 DFQATT and CDR2 SNEGSKA (reference sequence). In nucleotides, the CDR3 is TGCAGTGCTAGAGTGGTGCGGGAGCTGTTTTTT. Its protein is CSARVVRELFF.

This chain links TRBV4-1 with TRBJ2-5; a possible D gene is TRBD2 (6 bases). Germline V gene sequence: CDR1 MGHRA, CDR2 YSYEKL. This CDR3 contains 14 residues. Between the trimmed V and J ends, which lost 2 bases and 5 bases, there was a span of 12 bases. CDR3 sequence reads: CASSQIWAGETQYF. The CDR3 DNA reads TGCGCCAGCAGCCAAATTTGGGCGGGGGAGACCCAGTACTTC.

The chain recombines TRBV5-1 with TRBJ2-3; TRBD2 matches at 8 bases. V shed 4 bases and J 0 bases; nucleotides not matched to a gene: 4. Germline CDR1 SGHRS, CDR2 YFSETQ. The CDR3 spans 15 residues. The CDR3: CASSLSGGSTDTQYF. The CDR3 DNA follows: TGCGCCAGCAGCCTCAGCGGGGGAAGCACAGATACGCAGTATTTT.